One and the same sample provided the 19 T cell receptor beta chains below, sequenced in a study of cytomegalovirus exposure and HLA in healthy donors. Measured with immunoSEQ multiplex PCR; TCRdb has only the in-frame clones, and not every one. The sample yields over 200,000 clones, over 65% seen once. The material sequenced was PBMCs. These receptors came from a woman aged 18-35 years in good health and CMV-seronegative.

V gene TRBV5-1 combines with J gene TRBJ2-2; D is undetermined. The CDR3 loop spans 14 amino acids. Germline loops: CDR1 SGHRS, CDR2 YFSETQ. Trimming removed 1 base at V and 4 bases at J, with 8 bases between. CDR3 bases: TGCGCCAGCAGCTTGCCAAGGCTCACCGGGGAGCTGTTTTTT. Protein product: CASSLPRLTGELFF. Filled out from reference TRBV5-1 and TRBJ2-2, the complete variable domain reads KAGVTQTPRYLIKTRGQQVTLSCSPISGHRSVSWYQQTPGQGLQFLFEYFSETQRNKGNFPGRFSGRQFSNSRSEMNVSTLELGDSALYLCASSLPRLTGELFFGEGSRLTVL.

In its sample, this clone was seen a few times. The V gene is TRBV4-2, the J gene TRBJ1-6; D is uncertain. Deletions cut 0 bases from V and 0 bases from J, with 9 bases between. Germline V CDR1 and CDR2: LGHNA, YNFKEQ. CDR3 length: 17 residues. The CDR3 coding sequence is TGTGCCAGCAGCCAAGAGCGCTGGAGCTCCTATAATTCACCCCTCCACTTT. It yields the protein CASSQERWSSYNSPLHF.

This chain links TRBV27 with TRBJ2-7; TRBD2 might be the D (5 bases). The CDR3 contains 14 residues. Germline loops: CDR1 MNHEY, CDR2 SMNVEV (reference sequence). Trimming shortened V by 3 bases and J by 3 bases, and 12 bases separated the two germline ends. The CDR3 is CASSFLLGDYEQYF. CDR3 DNA: TGTGCCAGCAGTTTCTTACTAGGAGACTACGAGCAGTACTTC.

V and J are TRBV30 and TRBJ1-1, with D maybe TRBD1 (6 bases). The V gene's germline CDR1 is GTSNPN and CDR2 SVGIG (reference sequence). This CDR3 region has 11 residues. With 4 bases removed from V and 5 bases from J, the gap between germline ends came to 8 bases. The CDR3 spells CAWTGVTEAFF. The CDR3 DNA reads as TGTGCCTGGACAGGGGTTACTGAAGCTTTCTTT.

The table lists this clone with many counts. The same CDR3 also results from other DNA sequences found in this sample. The chain combines TRBV9 with TRBJ2-7; no clear D. From germline, CDR1 is SGDLS and CDR2 YYNGEE. The CDR3 has 14 residues. Trimming shortened V by 0 bases and J by 2 bases, and 9 bases separated the two germline ends. CDR3 loop: CASSVGGSPYEQYF. Here the CDR3 DNA reads TGTGCCAGCAGCGTAGGCGGATCCCCCTACGAGCAGTACTTC.

The chain uses TRBV5-5 and TRBJ2-3; D not resolved. The length of the CDR3 is 14 residues. Trimming took 0 bases from V and 6 from J, leaving 11 bases between them. CDR1 is SGHKS, CDR2 YYEKEE, per germline (reference sequence). The DNA for the CDR3 is TGTGCCAGCAGCTTGGCGTCCCCTTCGGATACGCAGTATTTT. It yields the protein CASSLASPSDTQYF.

The chain couples TRBV4-1 to TRBJ1-6; 7 bases align to TRBD1. Per the germline V gene, CDR1 is MGHRA and CDR2 is YSYEKL. With V trimmed by 4 bases and J by 7 bases, 7 bases remained unmatched. The length of the CDR3 is 15 residues. The CDR3 coding sequence is TGCGCCAGCAGCCCGTCCGGGACAGACAATTCACCCCTCCACTTT. Protein sequence: CASSPSGTDNSPLHF.

J is TRBJ1-2 and V is TRBV19; D not resolved. The CDR3 runs 11 residues. Germline V gene sequence: CDR1 LNHDA, CDR2 SQIVND (reference sequence). The germline V and J ends were trimmed by 6 bases and 8 bases, with 10 bases remaining between them. CDR3: CASSVGEGYTF. The DNA for the CDR3 is TGTGCCAGTAGCGTGGGCGAAGGCTACACCTTC.

The chain links TRBV30 to TRBJ1-2; possible D gene TRBD1, 5 bases. The CDR3 is 14 amino acids. Deletions cut 1 base from V and 1 base from J, with 10 bases between. The germline V gene has CDR1 GTSNPN and CDR2 SVGIG (reference sequence). CDR3 amino acids: CAWSGDLSNYGYTF. The CDR3 bases are TGTGCCTGGAGTGGGGACTTGAGTAACTATGGCTACACCTTC.

V is TRBV30 and J is TRBJ2-1, with 9 bases aligning to TRBD1. Germline CDR1 reads GTSNPN; CDR2 reads SVGIG (reference sequence). CDR3 length equals 13 residues. The junction had 15 bases not matched to a gene; V was cut back by 8 bases and J by 13 bases. CDR3 in DNA: TGTGCCCAACGGGGGGACAGGGAAAGGGGACAGTTCTTC. Protein sequence: CAQRGDRERGQFF.

The rearrangement links TRBV5-1 to TRBJ1-1; D uncertain. CDR1 is SGHRS and CDR2 is YFSETQ in the germline V gene. The CDR3 totals 14 residues. V lost 1 base, J lost 0 bases, and 7 bases lay in between. CDR3 nucleotide sequence: TGCGCCAGCAGCTTGACAGACATGAACACTGAAGCTTTCTTT. It translates to CASSLTDMNTEAFF.

V usage is TRBV7-9 and J usage is TRBJ2-2; D gene ambiguous. The CDR3 has 15 residues. The V gene lost 1 base and the J gene lost 1 base, with 7 bases spanning the gap. Per germline, CDR1 SEHNR and CDR2 FQNEAQ (reference sequence). The DNA of the CDR3 is TGTGCCAGCAGCTTAGTACAGAGGAACACCGGGGAGCTGTTTTTT. It encodes CASSLVQRNTGELFF.

In its sample, this clone was seen once. The rearrangement links TRBV28 to TRBJ1-1; D remains unclear. The germline V gene encodes CDR1 MDHEN and CDR2 SYDVKM. The CDR3 is 14 residues long. V was trimmed by 7 bases and J by 0 bases, leaving 12 bases between them. The CDR3 nucleotides are TGTGCCAGCAACCTGACACCCATGAACACTGAAGCTTTCTTT. Residues: CASNLTPMNTEAFF.

The chain links TRBV5-8 to TRBJ1-1, with D hard to call. V dropped 5 bases and J dropped 1 base, with 18 bases sitting between them. Germline V CDR1 and CDR2: SGHTS, YDEGEE. The CDR3 length is 16 residues. The CDR3 bases are TGTGCCAGCAGACTCAAAGTCGCAGTCCAGAACACTGAAGCTTTCTTT. Amino acid sequence: CASRLKVAVQNTEAFF.

V and J are TRBV4-1 and TRBJ1-2; D not certain. The CDR3 totals 14 residues. Germline V gives CDR1 MGHRA, CDR2 YSYEKL. V shed 1 base and J shed 5 bases, with 11 bases lying between them. The CDR3 DNA is TGCGCCAGCAGCCAAGGAGGGTCCGGGTATGGCTACACCTTC. Translating gives CASSQGGSGYGYTF.

Remarks on this clone: Other DNA sequences within the sample encode an identical CDR3. The chain carries TRBV5-1 and TRBJ1-2, with D possibly being TRBD1 (6 bases). Germline CDR1 reads SGHRS; CDR2 reads YFSETQ. V was trimmed by 4 bases and J by 2 bases, leaving 12 bases between them. The CDR3 spans 14 residues. This CDR3 is CASSPGTTNYGYTF. CDR3 in DNA: TGCGCCAGCAGCCCCGGGACAACCAACTATGGCTACACCTTC.

The rearrangement joins TRBV11-2 to TRBJ2-2; 8 bases agree with TRBD2. The junction had 7 bases not matched to a gene; V was cut back by 4 bases and J by 0 bases. Germline V gives CDR1 SGHAT, CDR2 FQNNGV. The CDR3 length is 17 residues. CDR3 coding DNA: TGTGCCAGCAGCTGGAACCGGGGGGGGTCGAACACCGGGGAGCTGTTTTTT. It codes for CASSWNRGGSNTGELFF.

The chain carries TRBV13 and TRBJ2-7; D is perhaps TRBD1 or TRBD2 (5 bases each). CDR3 size: 15 residues. Germline V gives CDR1 PRHDT, CDR2 FYEKMQ (reference sequence). V shed 0 bases and J shed 6 bases, with 15 bases lying between them. CDR3 sequence reads: CASSLGGDPRGEQYF. In nucleotides, the CDR3 is TGTGCCAGCAGCTTAGGTGGGGACCCTCGTGGCGAGCAGTACTTC. The full variable domain, with the rest looked up from reference TRBV13 and TRBJ2-7, is AAGVIQSPRHLIKEKRETATLKCYPIPRHDTVYWYQQGPGQDPQFLISFYEKMQSDKGSIPDRFSAQQFSDYHSELNMSSLELGDSALYFCASSLGGDPRGEQYFGPGTRLTVT.

The chain joins TRBV29-1 to TRBJ1-1, with D perhaps matching TRBD1 (6 bases). The germline V and J ends were trimmed by 4 bases and 4 bases, with 22 bases remaining between them. Germline V gene data show CDR1 as SQVTM and CDR2 as ANQGSEA. The CDR3 is made up of 16 amino acids. For the CDR3, the DNA is TGCAGCGTTGGAGGGGGTTCCCTAGGGTTTAGCACTGAAGCTTTCTTT. This gives the protein CSVGGGSLGFSTEAFF.